The T cell receptor beta chain under discussion was sequenced for a study of T cells after posttransplantation cyclophosphamide. Details on this clone: The target antigen is unknown.

Overall study findings and caveats: TRB clonality was highly associated with recipient CMV seropositivity and reactivation. Donor CD8+ memory clones often dominated recipient blood repertoires at later times. Skin or GI-infiltrating T cells shared few TRB sequences with blood.

Libraries were prepared by immunoSEQ multiplex PCR; TCRdb keeps only in-frame clonotypes and omits some of them. The sample holds 20,000 to 25,000 clones; around 87% are singletons and the top ten take around 2%. Controls had myeloablative marrow grafts with methotrexate and calcineurin inhibitor, sampled at 1 year. The CDR3 has 14 amino acids. Trimming removed 3 bases from V and 10 bases from J, with 13 bases in between. Per the germline V gene, CDR1 is SGHAT and CDR2 is FQNNGV. The sequenced sample was PBMCs, obtained just over 350 days after allogeneic stem cell transplant with calcineurin inhibitor and methotrexate. The chain is built from TRBV11-2 and TRBJ1-6; D is undetermined. The origin of this receptor is a female patient between 30 and 45 years old who received an allogeneic stem cell transplant from an unrelated donor, was CMV-positive, and had acute and chronic GVHD. The graft donor may account for some of the T cells. The CDR3 DNA follows: TGTGCCAGCAGCTTTCCGTCAGCGGGGTCACCCCTCCACTTT. Translating it yields CASSFPSAGSPLHF.